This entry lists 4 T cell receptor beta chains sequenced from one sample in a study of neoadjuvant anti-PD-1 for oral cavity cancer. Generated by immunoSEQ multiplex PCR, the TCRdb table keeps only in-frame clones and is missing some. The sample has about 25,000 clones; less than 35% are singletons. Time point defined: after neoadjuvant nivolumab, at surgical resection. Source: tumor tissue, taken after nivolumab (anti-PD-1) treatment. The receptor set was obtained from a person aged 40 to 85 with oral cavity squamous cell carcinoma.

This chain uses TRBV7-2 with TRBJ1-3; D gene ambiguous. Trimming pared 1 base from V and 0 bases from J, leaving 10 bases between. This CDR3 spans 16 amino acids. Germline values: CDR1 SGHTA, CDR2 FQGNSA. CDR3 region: CASSLVPNLSGNTIYF. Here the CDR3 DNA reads TGTGCCAGCAGCTTAGTTCCGAACCTCTCTGGAAACACCATATATTTT.

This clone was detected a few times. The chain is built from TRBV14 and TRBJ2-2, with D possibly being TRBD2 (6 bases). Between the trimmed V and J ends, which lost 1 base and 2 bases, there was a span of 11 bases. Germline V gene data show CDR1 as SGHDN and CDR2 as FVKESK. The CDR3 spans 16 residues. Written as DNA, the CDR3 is TGTGCCAGCAGCCAAGTCGCGGGAAGCAACACCGGGGAGCTGTTTTTT. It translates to CASSQVAGSNTGELFF.

The CDR3 here is CASSEWAGRDGYTF. The CDR3 nucleotides read TGTGCCAGCAGTGAATGGGCAGGGAGAGATGGCTACACCTTC. The chain combines TRBV6-1 with TRBJ1-2, with D tentatively TRBD1 (5 bases). The CDR3 is 14 amino acids. V was trimmed by 2 bases and J by 6 bases, leaving 13 bases between them. Germline V gene sequence: CDR1 MNHNS, CDR2 SASEGT.

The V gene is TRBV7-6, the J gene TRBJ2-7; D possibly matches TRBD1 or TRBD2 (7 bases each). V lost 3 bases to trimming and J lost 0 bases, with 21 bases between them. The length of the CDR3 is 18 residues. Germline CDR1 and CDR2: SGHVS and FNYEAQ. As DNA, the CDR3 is TGTGCCAGCAGCTTGGGGGACAGCTTAAGCGGGAACTCCTACGAGCAGTACTTC. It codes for CASSLGDSLSGNSYEQYF.